This T cell receptor beta chain is from a study of blood T cell repertoires in COVID-19. The V end was cut by 4 bases, the J end by 5 bases, with 12 bases between. CDR1 and CDR2 from the germline V gene are SGDLS and YYNGEE. This CDR3 comprises 14 residues. Using immunoSEQ multiplex PCR, the repertoire was profiled, and TCRdb retains in-frame clones only, with some absent. The sample records 300,000 to 350,000 clones, under 90% being singletons. J is TRBJ2-2 and V is TRBV9; no firm D call. The source of this sequence is a woman in her thirties who had recovered from COVID-19. Sequenced input: PBMCs or T cells enriched from blood (not recorded which). Written as DNA, the CDR3 is TGTGCCAGCAGCCTACCCGTAGTAACCGGGGAGCTGTTTTTT. Translation gives CASSLPVVTGELFF.